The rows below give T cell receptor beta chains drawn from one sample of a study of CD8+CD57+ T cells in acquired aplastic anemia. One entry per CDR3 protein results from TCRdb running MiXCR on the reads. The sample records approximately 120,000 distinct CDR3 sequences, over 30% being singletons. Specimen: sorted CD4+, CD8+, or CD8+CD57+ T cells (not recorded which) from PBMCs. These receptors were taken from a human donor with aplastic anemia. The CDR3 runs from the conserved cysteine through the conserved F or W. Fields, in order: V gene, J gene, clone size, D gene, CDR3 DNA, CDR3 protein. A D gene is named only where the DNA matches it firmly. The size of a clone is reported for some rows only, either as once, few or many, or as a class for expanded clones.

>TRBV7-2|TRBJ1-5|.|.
TGTGCCAGCAGCCTTCCTGGGGGCCAGCCCCAGCATTTT
CASSLPGGQPQHF
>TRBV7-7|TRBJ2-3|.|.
TGTGCCAGCAGCCCCACGGGGGACACAGATACGCAGTATTTT
CASSPTGDTDTQYF
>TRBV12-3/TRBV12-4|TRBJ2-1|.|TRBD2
TGTGCCAGCAGTTTACTAGCGGGGGGGCCAGGAGAGCAGTTCTTC
CASSLLAGGPGEQFF
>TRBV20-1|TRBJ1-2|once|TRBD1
TGCAGTGCTAGCGCGGACAGGGTGGACTACACCTTC
CSASADRVDYTF
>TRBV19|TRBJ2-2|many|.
TGTGCCAGTAGTCCCGGGCCCCGAGGAACCGGGGAGCTGTTTTTT
CASSPGPRGTGELFF
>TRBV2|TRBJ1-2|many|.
TGTGCCAGCAAGGGGAGGGTCGGGAACTATGGCTACACCTTC
CASKGRVGNYGYTF
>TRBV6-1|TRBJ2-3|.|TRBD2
TGTGCCAGCAGGCCCTCGCGGGGGGCCGGAAGCGATACGCAGTATTTT
CASRPSRGAGSDTQYF
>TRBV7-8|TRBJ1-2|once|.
TGTGCCAGCAGCTTTCTAACTAACTATGGCTACACCTTC
CASSFLTNYGYTF
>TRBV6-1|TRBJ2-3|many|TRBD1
TGTGCCAGCAGATCACGGGACAGTGGGACAGATACGCAGTATTTT
CASRSRDSGTDTQYF
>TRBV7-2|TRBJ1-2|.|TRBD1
TGTGCCAGCAGCTTTTGGACAGGGACGAACTATGGCTACACCTTC
CASSFWTGTNYGYTF
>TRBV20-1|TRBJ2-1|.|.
TGCAGTGCTGGCGATTTCTTACTGTCAAATGAGCAGTTCTTC
CSAGDFLLSNEQFF
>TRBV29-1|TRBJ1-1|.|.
TGCAGCGTCGCGGACTGGGGGACTGAAGCTTTCTTT
CSVADWGTEAFF
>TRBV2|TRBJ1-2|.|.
TGTGCCAGCATCAGCGACAGAGGAAACACCTTC
CASISDRGNTF
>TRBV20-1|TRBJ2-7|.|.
TGCAGTGCTAGAGAATGGGGGGCCGTCTACGAGCAGTACTTC
CSAREWGAVYEQYF
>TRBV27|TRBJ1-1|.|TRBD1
TGTGCCAGCAGACTCCTACCGGACAGGCTTTCTGAAGCTTTCTTT
CASRLLPDRLSEAFF
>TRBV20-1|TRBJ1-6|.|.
TGCAGTGCTATCCGGACTGGGGAGGGTTCACCCCTCCACTTT
CSAIRTGEGSPLHF
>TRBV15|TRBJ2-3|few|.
TGTGCCACCACCAGTGATCCCGATCCACGCGGCACAGATACGCAGTATTTT
CATTSDPDPRGTDTQYF
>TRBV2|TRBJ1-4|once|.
TGTGCCAGCAGTGAGACGGTGGGATTT
CASSETVGF
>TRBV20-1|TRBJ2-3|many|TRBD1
TGCAGTGCTGGAGGGACAGGGGGCACAGATACGCAGTATTTT
CSAGGTGGTDTQYF
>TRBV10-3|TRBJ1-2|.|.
TGTGCCATCAGTGAGTCGACTCCTGGACTGAACTATGGCTACACCTTC
CAISESTPGLNYGYTF
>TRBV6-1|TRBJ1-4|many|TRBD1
TGTGCCAGCACTAGGGACAGGGTGGATGAAAAACTGTTTTTT
CASTRDRVDEKLFF
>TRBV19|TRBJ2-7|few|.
TGTGCCAGTAGTTCCGCCTCCTACGAGCAGTACTTC
CASSSASYEQYF
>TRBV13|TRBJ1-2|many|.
TGTGCCAGCAGCTCCCGGACTGTGGGGGGCTACACCTTC
CASSSRTVGGYTF
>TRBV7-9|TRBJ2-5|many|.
TGTGCCAGCACCCCCCCCGGGGACACCCGAGAGCAAGAGACCCAGTACTTC
CASTPPGDTREQETQYF
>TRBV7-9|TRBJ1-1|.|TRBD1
TGTGCCAGCAGCTTCGGCAGGGGGCCTGAAGAAGCTTTCTTT
CASSFGRGPEEAFF
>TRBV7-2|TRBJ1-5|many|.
TGTGCCAGCAGCTCGAACCCCACCTGGGAGCCCCAGCATTTT
CASSSNPTWEPQHF
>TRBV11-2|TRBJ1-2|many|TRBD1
TGTGCCAGCAGCTCCCACAGGGGAAAGACTGGCTACACCTTC
CASSSHRGKTGYTF
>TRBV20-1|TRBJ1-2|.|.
TGCAGTGCTCCCCTTACCAACTATGGCTACACCTTC
CSAPLTNYGYTF
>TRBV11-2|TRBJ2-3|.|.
TGTGCCAGCAGCCCTACGGACAGTGCGATTCACACAGATACGCAGTATTTT
CASSPTDSAIHTDTQYF